The present TCR beta chain was sequenced within a study of T cell repertoires in ileal Crohn's disease. Study conclusions and caveats: High-frequency clones were more common in sorted CD8 than CD4 cells. Active smokers at surgery had more clonal expansions than non-smokers.

The CDR3 spans 15 residues. Trimming took off 6 bases at V and 1 base at J, with 16 bases between the two ends. Germline values: CDR1 MNHNS, CDR2 SASEGT. Assay used: immunoSEQ multiplex PCR; TCRdb lists only in-frame clones, some missing. The table shows 15,000 or so clones, with under 95% occurring only once. Patients were adults with ileal or ileocolonic Crohn's disease needing resection. Note on this clone: What it recognizes is unknown.

Sequencing input: ileal tissue. This sequence originates from an adult with Crohn's disease. This chain links TRBV6-1 with TRBJ2-7; D is perhaps TRBD2 (6 bases). CDR3 region: CASRTGTGVSYEQYF. The CDR3 nucleotides read TGTGCCAGCAGAACCGGGACGGGAGTATCCTACGAGCAGTACTTC.